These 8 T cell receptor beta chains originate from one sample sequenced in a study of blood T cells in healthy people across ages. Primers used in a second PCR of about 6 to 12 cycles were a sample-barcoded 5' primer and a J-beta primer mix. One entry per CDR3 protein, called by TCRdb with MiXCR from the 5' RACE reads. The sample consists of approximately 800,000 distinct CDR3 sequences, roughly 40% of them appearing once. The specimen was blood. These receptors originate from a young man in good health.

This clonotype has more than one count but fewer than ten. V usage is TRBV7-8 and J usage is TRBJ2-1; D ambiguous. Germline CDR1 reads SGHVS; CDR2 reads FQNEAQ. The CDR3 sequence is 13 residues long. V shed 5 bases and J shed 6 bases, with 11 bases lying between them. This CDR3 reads CASSLDGSNEQFF. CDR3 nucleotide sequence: TGTGCCAGCAGCCTAGACGGTAGCAATGAGCAGTTCTTC. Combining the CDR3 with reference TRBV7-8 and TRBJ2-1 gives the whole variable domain GAGVSQSPRYKVAKRGQDVALRCDPISGHVSLFWYQQALGQGPEFLTYFQNEAQLDKSGLPSDRFFAERPEGSVSTLKIQRTQQEDSAVYLCASSLDGSNEQFFGPGTRLTVL.

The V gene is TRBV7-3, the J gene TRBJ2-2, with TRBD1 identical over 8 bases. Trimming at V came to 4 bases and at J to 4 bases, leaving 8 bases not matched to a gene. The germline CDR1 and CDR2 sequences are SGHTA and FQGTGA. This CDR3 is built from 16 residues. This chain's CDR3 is CASSSGQGYGTGELFF. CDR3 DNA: TGTGCCAGCAGCTCCGGACAGGGTTACGGCACCGGGGAGCTGTTTTTT.

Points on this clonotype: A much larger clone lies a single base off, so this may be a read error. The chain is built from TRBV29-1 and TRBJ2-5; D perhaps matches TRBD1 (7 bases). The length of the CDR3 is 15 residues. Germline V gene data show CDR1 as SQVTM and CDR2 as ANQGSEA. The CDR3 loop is CSVGGEQGFQEIQYF. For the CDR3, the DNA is TGCAGCGTGGGGGGAGAACAGGGGTTCCAAGAGATCCAGTACTTC. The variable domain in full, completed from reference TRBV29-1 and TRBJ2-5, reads SAVISQKPSRDICQRGTSLTIQCQVDSQVTMMFWYRQQPGQSLTLIATANQGSEATYESGFVIDKFPISRPNLTFSTLTVSNMSPEDSSIYLCSVGGEQGFQEIQYFGPGTRLLVL.

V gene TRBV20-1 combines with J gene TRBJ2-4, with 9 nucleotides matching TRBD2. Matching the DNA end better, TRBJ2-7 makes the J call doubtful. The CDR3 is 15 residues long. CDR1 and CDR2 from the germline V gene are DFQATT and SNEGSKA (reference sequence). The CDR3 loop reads CSAISTSGPYYEQYF. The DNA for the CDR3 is TGCAGTGCTATCTCAACTAGCGGGCCCTACTACGAGCAGTACTTC.

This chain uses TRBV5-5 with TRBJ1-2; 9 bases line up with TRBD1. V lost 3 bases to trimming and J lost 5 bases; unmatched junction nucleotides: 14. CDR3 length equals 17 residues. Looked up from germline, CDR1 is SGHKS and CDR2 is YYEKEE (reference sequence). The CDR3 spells CASSSSHTGTGIYGYTF. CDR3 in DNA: TGTGCCAGCAGCTCTTCTCACACCGGGACAGGGATTTATGGCTACACCTTC.

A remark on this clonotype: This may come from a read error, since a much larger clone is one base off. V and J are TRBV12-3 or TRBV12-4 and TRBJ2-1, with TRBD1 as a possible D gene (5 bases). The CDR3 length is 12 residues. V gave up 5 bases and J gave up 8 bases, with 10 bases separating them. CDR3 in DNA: TGTGCCAGCAGTCCTGGGGCATATGAGCAGTTCTTC. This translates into CASSPGAYEQFF.

In nucleotides, the CDR3 is TGCGCCAGCAGCCAAGGTTTTGGGGGGATCTATGGCTACACCTTC. It is translated as CASSQGFGGIYGYTF. The chain carries TRBV4-1 and TRBJ1-2, with D perhaps matching TRBD1 (5 bases). The germline V gene has CDR1 MGHRA and CDR2 YSYEKL. The CDR3 is 15 residues long. Trimming cost V 1 base and J 4 bases, with 13 bases left between them.

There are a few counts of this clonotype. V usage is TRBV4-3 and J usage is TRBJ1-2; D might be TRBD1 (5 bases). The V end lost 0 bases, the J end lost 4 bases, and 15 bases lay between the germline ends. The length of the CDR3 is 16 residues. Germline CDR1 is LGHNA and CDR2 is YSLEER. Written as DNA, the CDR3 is TGCGCCAGCAGCCAAGATCCTAGGGGCGAGGGCTATGGCTACACCTTC. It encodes CASSQDPRGEGYGYTF.